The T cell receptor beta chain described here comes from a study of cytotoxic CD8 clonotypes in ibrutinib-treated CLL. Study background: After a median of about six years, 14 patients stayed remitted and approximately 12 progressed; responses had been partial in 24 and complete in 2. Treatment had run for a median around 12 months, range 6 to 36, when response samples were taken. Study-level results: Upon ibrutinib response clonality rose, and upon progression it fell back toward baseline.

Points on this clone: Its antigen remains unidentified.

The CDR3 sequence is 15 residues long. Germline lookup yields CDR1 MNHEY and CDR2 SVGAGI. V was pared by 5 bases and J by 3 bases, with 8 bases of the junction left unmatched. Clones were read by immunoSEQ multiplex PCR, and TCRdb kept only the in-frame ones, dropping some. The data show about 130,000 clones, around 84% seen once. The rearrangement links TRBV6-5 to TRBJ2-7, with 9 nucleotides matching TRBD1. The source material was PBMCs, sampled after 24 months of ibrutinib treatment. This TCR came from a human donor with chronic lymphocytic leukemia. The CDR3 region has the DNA TGTGCCAGCAGTACCGCCGGGACAGGGTTCTACGAGCAGTACTTC. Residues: CASSTAGTGFYEQYF.